The next 26 T cell receptor beta chains were all read from a single sample in a study of cytomegalovirus exposure and HLA in healthy donors. Researchers ran the PCR with 60 Vbeta and 13 Jbeta primers. Some clones are missing from TCRdb's copy, which holds only in-frame ones; the method was immunoSEQ multiplex PCR. Altogether about 210,000 clones are present, about 85% being singletons, with the ten largest covering 9.5% to 13%. Sequenced sample: PBMCs. These receptors were obtained from a woman between 50 and 59 years old in good health and CMV-seropositive.

This clone was picked up one time. The chain joins TRBV6-7 to TRBJ1-1; 10 nucleotides agree with TRBD1. TRBV6-7 counts as an open reading frame of uncertain function. The CDR3 spans 16 residues. With V trimmed by 0 bases and J by 7 bases, 8 bases remained unmatched. The DNA for the CDR3 is TGTGCCAGCAGTTACTCGGGGACAGGGGTGTTAAGTGAAGCTTTCTTT. Translating gives CASSYSGTGVLSEAFF.

The rearrangement links TRBV9 to TRBJ1-2, with 7 bases that match TRBD1. The CDR3 consists of 15 residues. V trimming: 2 bases; J trimming: 2 bases; junction bases outside the gene matches: 6. In germline, CDR1 is SGDLS, CDR2 YYNGEE. CDR3 residues: CASSVTGAMNYGYTF. The CDR3 coding sequence is TGTGCCAGCAGCGTCACAGGGGCCATGAACTATGGCTACACCTTC.

This clone was found once. The same CDR3 arises from other DNA sequences in this sample as well. This chain connects TRBV9 to TRBJ1-2, with 9 bases that match TRBD1. V lost 5 bases to trimming and J lost 4 bases; unmatched junction nucleotides: 18. The germline CDR1 and CDR2 sequences are SGDLS and YYNGEE. The CDR3 spans 18 residues. DNA for the CDR3: TGTGCCAGCAGTGGGGGGGGGACAGGGTTCCTTCCATCCTATGGCTACACCTTC. It encodes CASSGGGTGFLPSYGYTF.

The chain links TRBV18 to TRBJ2-5; 8 bases are shared with TRBD2. This CDR3 spans 14 amino acids. CDR1 and CDR2 (germline): KGHSH, LQKENI. Unmatched junction bases numbered 3, after V lost 2 bases and J lost 4 bases. The CDR3 sequence is CASSPVGTRETQYF. The CDR3 bases are TGTGCCAGCTCACCAGTGGGGACTAGAGAGACCCAGTACTTC. Full variable domain (remainder filled in from reference TRBV18 and TRBJ2-5): NAGVMQNPRHLVRRRGQEARLRCSPMKGHSHVYWYRQLPEEGLKFMVYLQKENIIDESGMPKERFSAEFPKEGPSILRIQQVVRGDSAAYFCASSPVGTRETQYFGPGTRLLVL.

This chain links TRBV9 with TRBJ1-2; no clear D. V shed 0 bases and J shed 1 base, with 7 bases lying between them. The CDR3 has 14 residues. CDR1 is SGDLS, CDR2 YYNGEE, per germline. This CDR3 is CASSVGRDNYGYTF. CDR3 DNA sequence: TGTGCCAGCAGCGTAGGACGGGATAACTATGGCTACACCTTC. Together with reference TRBV9 and TRBJ1-2, the CDR3 gives the full variable domain: DSGVTQTPKHLITATGQRVTLRCSPRSGDLSVYWYQQSLDQGLQFLIQYYNGEERAKGNILERFSAQQFPDLHSELNLSSLELGDSALYFCASSVGRDNYGYTFGSGTRLTVV.

CDR3 residues: CASSHSDSSGNTIYF. The CDR3 DNA reads as TGTGCCAGCAGCCATTCGGACTCCTCTGGAAACACCATATATTTT. The V gene is TRBV7-4, the J gene TRBJ1-3; D remains ambiguous. CDR1 is SGHVT, CDR2 SQSDAQ, per germline. This CDR3 is built from 15 residues. Trimming removed 5 bases from V and 0 bases from J, with 11 bases in between.

This clone has more than one count but fewer than ten. This chain connects TRBV5-1 to TRBJ1-1, with D perhaps TRBD1 (5 bases). CDR1 SGHRS and CDR2 YFSETQ come from the germline V gene. With 3 bases removed from V and 4 bases from J, the gap between germline ends came to 13 bases. There are 14 residues in the CDR3. CDR3 sequence reads: CASSSSGESTEAFF. The CDR3 nucleotides read TGCGCCAGCAGCTCCTCGGGGGAAAGCACTGAAGCTTTCTTT.

The chain couples TRBV6-1 to TRBJ2-1, with D tentatively TRBD1 (5 bases). Germline lookup yields CDR1 MNHNS and CDR2 SASEGT. The CDR3 consists of 14 residues. Trimming removed 10 bases at V and 1 base at J, with 14 bases between. DNA for the CDR3: TGTGCCATGAAACAGGACCAATCCTACAATGAGCAGTTCTTC. Its translation is CAMKQDQSYNEQFF.

The chain uses TRBV5-4 and TRBJ1-1; D might be TRBD1 (6 bases). This CDR3 has 15 amino acids. Trimming stripped 1 base from V and 1 base from J, with 11 bases between. Germline lookup yields CDR1 SGHNT and CDR2 YYREEE (reference sequence). The CDR3 loop reads CASSLSYRANTEAFF. The CDR3, as DNA: TGTGCCAGCAGCTTGAGCTACAGGGCGAACACTGAAGCTTTCTTT.

This clone was seen a few times. The V and J genes are TRBV27 and TRBJ1-5; no reliable D call. This CDR3 comprises 17 residues. Germline CDR1 and CDR2: MNHEY and SMNVEV (reference sequence). V lost 6 bases and J 0 bases, leaving 18 bases between the germline ends. Here the CDR3 DNA reads TGTGCCAGCAGACCCAAATTCACAGCTTATAGCAATCAGCCCCAGCATTTT. Translation gives CASRPKFTAYSNQPQHF.

This clone has just a few counts. The genes are TRBV14 and TRBJ1-1; D is uncertain. The CDR3 runs to 13 residues. Germline V gene lookup returns CDR1 SGHDN and CDR2 FVKESK. Between the trimmed V and J ends, which lost 4 bases and 1 base, there was a span of 7 bases. The CDR3 nucleotides are TGTGCCAGCAGCCTTAACAGGAACACTGAAGCTTTCTTT. Amino acids: CASSLNRNTEAFF.

The J gene is TRBJ2-5, the V gene TRBV7-3, with D possibly being TRBD1 (6 bases). This CDR3 comprises 15 residues. Per the germline V gene, CDR1 is SGHTA and CDR2 is FQGTGA. The V gene lost 1 base and the J gene lost 0 bases, with 9 bases spanning the gap. CDR3 in amino acids: CASSLMGTNQETQYF. CDR3 bases: TGTGCCAGCAGCTTAATGGGGACAAACCAAGAGACCCAGTACTTC.

The CDR3 DNA follows: TGTGCCAGCAGGGGACTAGCGGGGGTGAACGAGCAGTACTTC. This encodes CASRGLAGVNEQYF. The chain is built from TRBV6-5 and TRBJ2-7; TRBD2 agrees at 14 bases. This CDR3 is built from 14 residues. Germline V gene sequence: CDR1 MNHEY, CDR2 SVGAGI. The ends lost 6 bases at V and 5 bases at J; junction bases unmatched: 3.

The chain couples TRBV5-4 to TRBJ1-1; 9 bases fit TRBD1. The CDR3 runs to 17 residues. V was clipped by 1 base and J by 1 base; unmatched bases: 8. Germline CDR1 SGHNT, CDR2 YYREEE (reference sequence). CDR3 sequence (DNA): TGTGCCAGCAGCTTGAGACGGGACAGGGTTTCGAACACTGAAGCTTTCTTT. Residues: CASSLRRDRVSNTEAFF. The entire variable domain, with the rest obtained from reference TRBV5-4 and TRBJ1-1, is as follows: ETGVTQSPTHLIKTRGQQVTLRCSSQSGHNTVSWYQQALGQGPQFIFQYYREEENGRGNFPPRFSGLQFPNYSSELNVNALELDDSALYLCASSLRRDRVSNTEAFFGQGTRLTVV.

The chain carries TRBV19 and TRBJ1-2, with D tentatively TRBD1 (6 bases). V was shortened by 6 bases and J by 0 bases, with 8 bases between the two germline ends. This CDR3 spans 13 amino acids. Germline V CDR1 and CDR2: LNHDA, SQIVND (reference sequence). The CDR3 DNA reads TGTGCCAGTAGAACAGGGTCTAACTATGGCTACACCTTC. This translates into CASRTGSNYGYTF.

J is TRBJ2-1 and V is TRBV5-1; 14 bases are shared with TRBD2. The CDR3 extends over 17 amino acids. The trim removed 0 bases at V and 5 bases at J, leaving 4 bases unmatched. Per the germline V gene, CDR1 is SGHRS and CDR2 is YFSETQ. The CDR3 nucleotides are TGCGCCAGCAGCTTGGCCGGGACTAGCGGGGGAAACAATGAGCAGTTCTTC. Translating it yields CASSLAGTSGGNNEQFF.

The V gene is TRBV19, the J gene TRBJ2-1; TRBD1 matches at 7 bases. Losses at the gene ends were 3 bases for V and 2 bases for J; bases not matched to a gene: 10. Germline V gene lookup returns CDR1 LNHDA and CDR2 SQIVND (reference sequence). The CDR3 is 17 residues long. The CDR3 DNA follows: TGTGCCAGTAGTATTAGGATACAGGGGTTCCCCTACAATGAGCAGTTCTTC. Its protein product is CASSIRIQGFPYNEQFF.

The gene calls are TRBV18 and TRBJ2-7, with a weak D call TRBD2 (6 bases). Germline CDR1 reads KGHSH; CDR2 reads LQKENI. The CDR3 has 16 residues. Between the trimmed V and J ends, which lost 2 bases and 3 bases, there was a span of 17 bases. The CDR3 reads CASSPTAVLALYEQYF. CDR3 in DNA: TGTGCCAGCTCACCAACCGCAGTACTAGCCCTCTACGAGCAGTACTTC. The full variable domain, in which reference TRBV18 and TRBJ2-7 provide the parts outside the CDR3, is NAGVMQNPRHLVRRRGQEARLRCSPMKGHSHVYWYRQLPEEGLKFMVYLQKENIIDESGMPKERFSAEFPKEGPSILRIQQVVRGDSAAYFCASSPTAVLALYEQYFGPGTRLTVT.

The chain has TRBV10-3 and TRBJ1-2, with 8 bases lining up with TRBD1. CDR1 is ENHRY and CDR2 is SYGVKD in the germline V gene. The CDR3 has 14 residues. J gave up 5 bases and V 5 bases, and 7 bases lay outside the gene matches. The CDR3 is CAISPDREEYGYTF. CDR3 DNA sequence: TGTGCCATCAGTCCGGACAGGGAGGAATATGGCTACACCTTC.

The J gene is TRBJ1-1, the V gene TRBV30; D is possibly TRBD1 (5 bases). V shed 5 bases and J shed 1 base, with 8 bases lying between them. The germline CDR1 and CDR2 sequences are GTSNPN and SVGIG (reference sequence). The CDR3 has 12 amino acids. CDR3 residues: CAWDRGNTEAFF. The CDR3 DNA reads as TGTGCCTGGGACAGAGGGAACACTGAAGCTTTCTTT.

The genes are TRBV28 and TRBJ1-2, with TRBD1 identical over 8 bases. The CDR3 spans 14 residues. J gave up 8 bases and V 7 bases, and 12 bases lay outside the gene matches. Germline loops: CDR1 MDHEN, CDR2 SYDVKM. The CDR3 region is CASTKADRASGYTF. CDR3 coding DNA: TGTGCCAGCACCAAGGCGGACAGGGCGAGCGGCTACACCTTC.

This clone was seen only a few times. The chain is built from TRBV6-6 and TRBJ1-2, with TRBD1 as a possible D gene (6 bases). The CDR3 length is 13 residues. Germline CDR1 MNHNY, CDR2 SVGAGI (reference sequence). V was clipped by 5 bases and J by 4 bases, with 11 bases between them. The CDR3 sequence: CASSPGQSYGYTF. The CDR3 bases are TGTGCCAGCAGTCCAGGACAGAGCTATGGCTACACCTTC.

V gene TRBV7-9 combines with J gene TRBJ2-5; TRBD1 aligns across 10 bases. Germline CDR1 reads SEHNR; CDR2 reads FQNEAQ (reference sequence). This CDR3 region has 14 residues. The J segment lost 4 bases and the V segment lost 5 bases, leaving 4 bases of the junction unmatched. The CDR3 loop reads CASSRRDRGETQYF. The DNA for the CDR3 is TGTGCCAGCAGCCGCCGGGACAGGGGAGAGACCCAGTACTTC.

The V gene is TRBV7-9, the J gene TRBJ1-1; 9 bases are a match to TRBD1. The V segment lost 8 bases and the J segment 4 bases; nucleotides outside the gene matches: 5. The CDR3 contains 13 residues. Germline V gene sequence: CDR1 SEHNR, CDR2 FQNEAQ (reference sequence). In nucleotides, the CDR3 is TGTGCCAGCGGGGGACAGGGCCGCACTGAAGCTTTCTTT. It yields the protein CASGGQGRTEAFF. The full variable domain, with the rest looked up from reference TRBV7-9 and TRBJ1-1, is DTGVSQNPRHKITKRGQNVTFRCDPISEHNRLYWYRQTLGQGPEFLTYFQNEAQLEKSRLLSDRFSAERPKGSFSTLEIQRTEQGDSAMYLCASGGQGRTEAFFGQGTRLTVV.

The rearrangement links TRBV11-2 to TRBJ2-1; TRBD2 is a possible D gene (5 bases). This CDR3 region has 16 residues. V dropped 5 bases and J dropped 8 bases, with 22 bases sitting between them. Germline V gene sequence: CDR1 SGHAT, CDR2 FQNNGV. CDR3 in amino acids: CASSPVRGTSFDEQFF. The CDR3 region has the DNA TGTGCCAGCAGCCCAGTACGGGGAACCTCCTTTGATGAGCAGTTCTTC.

This chain uses TRBV7-3 with TRBJ1-1, with D hard to call. Deletions cut 5 bases from V and 4 bases from J, with 11 bases between. This CDR3 has 13 amino acids. Germline CDR1 reads SGHTA; CDR2 reads FQGTGA. The CDR3 loop is CASSRRAGTEAFF. The CDR3 nucleotides are TGTGCCAGCAGCCGGCGCGCGGGCACTGAAGCTTTCTTT.